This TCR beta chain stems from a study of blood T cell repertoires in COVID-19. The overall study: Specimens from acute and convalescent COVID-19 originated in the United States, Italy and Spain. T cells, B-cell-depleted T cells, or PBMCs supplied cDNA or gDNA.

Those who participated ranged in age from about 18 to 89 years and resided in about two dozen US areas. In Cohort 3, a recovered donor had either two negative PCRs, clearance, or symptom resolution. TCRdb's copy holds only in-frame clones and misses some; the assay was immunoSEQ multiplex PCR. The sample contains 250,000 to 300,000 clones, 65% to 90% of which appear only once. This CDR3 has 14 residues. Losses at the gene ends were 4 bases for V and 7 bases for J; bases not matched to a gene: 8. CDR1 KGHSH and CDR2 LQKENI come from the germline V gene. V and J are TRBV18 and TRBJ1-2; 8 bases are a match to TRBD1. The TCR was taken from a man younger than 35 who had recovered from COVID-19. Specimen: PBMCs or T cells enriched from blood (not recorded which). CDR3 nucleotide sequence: TGTGCCAGCTCACAAGAGAGACAGGGGTTTGGCTACACCTTC. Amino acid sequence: CASSQERQGFGYTF.